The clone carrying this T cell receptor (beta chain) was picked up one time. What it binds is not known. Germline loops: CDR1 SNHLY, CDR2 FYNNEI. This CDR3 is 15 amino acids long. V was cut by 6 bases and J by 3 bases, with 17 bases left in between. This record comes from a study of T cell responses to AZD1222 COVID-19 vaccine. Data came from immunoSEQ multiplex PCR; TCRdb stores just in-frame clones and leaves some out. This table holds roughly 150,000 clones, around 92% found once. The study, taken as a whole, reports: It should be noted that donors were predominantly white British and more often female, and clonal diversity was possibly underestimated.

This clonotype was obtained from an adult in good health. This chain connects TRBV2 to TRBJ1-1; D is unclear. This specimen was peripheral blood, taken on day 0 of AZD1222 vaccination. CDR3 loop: CASSPRLQGYTEAFF. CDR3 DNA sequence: TGTGCCAGCAGCCCAAGATTACAAGGCTACACTGAAGCTTTCTTT.